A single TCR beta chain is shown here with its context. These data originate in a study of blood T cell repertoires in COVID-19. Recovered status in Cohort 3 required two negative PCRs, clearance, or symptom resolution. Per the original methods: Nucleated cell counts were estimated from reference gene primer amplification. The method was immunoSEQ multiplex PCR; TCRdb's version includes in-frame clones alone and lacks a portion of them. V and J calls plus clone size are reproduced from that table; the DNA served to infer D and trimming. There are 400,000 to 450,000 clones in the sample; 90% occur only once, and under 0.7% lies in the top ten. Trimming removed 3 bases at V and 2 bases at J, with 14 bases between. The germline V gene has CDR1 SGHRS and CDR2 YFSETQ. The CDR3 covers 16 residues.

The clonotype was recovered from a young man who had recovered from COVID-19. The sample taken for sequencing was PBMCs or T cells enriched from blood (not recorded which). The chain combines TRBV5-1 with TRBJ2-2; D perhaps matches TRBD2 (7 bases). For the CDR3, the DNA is TGCGCCAGCAGCTGGGGGGGACATTCCAACACCGGGGAGCTGTTTTTT. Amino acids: CASSWGGHSNTGELFF.